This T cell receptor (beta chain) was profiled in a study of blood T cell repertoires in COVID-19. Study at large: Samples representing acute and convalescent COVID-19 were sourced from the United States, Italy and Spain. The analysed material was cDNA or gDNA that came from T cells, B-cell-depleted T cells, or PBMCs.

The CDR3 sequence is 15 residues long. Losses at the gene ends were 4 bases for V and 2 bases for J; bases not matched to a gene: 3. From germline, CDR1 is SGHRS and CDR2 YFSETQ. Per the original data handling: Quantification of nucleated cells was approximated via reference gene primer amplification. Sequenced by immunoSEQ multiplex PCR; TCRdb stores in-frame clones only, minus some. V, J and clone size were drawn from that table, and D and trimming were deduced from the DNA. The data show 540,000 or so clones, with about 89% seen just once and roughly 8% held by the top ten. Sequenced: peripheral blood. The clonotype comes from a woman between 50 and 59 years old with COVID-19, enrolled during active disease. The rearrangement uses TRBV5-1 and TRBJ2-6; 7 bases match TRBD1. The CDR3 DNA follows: TGCGCCAGCAGCCTGCAGGGGGCTGGGGCCAACGTCCTGACTTTC. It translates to CASSLQGAGANVLTF.